The next 27 T cell receptor beta chains were all read from a single sample in a study of identical twins. TCRdb redid the calling of the 5' RACE reads with MiXCR, one entry per CDR3 protein. The table lists 300,000 to 350,000 distinct CDR3 sequences, approximately 13% of them singletons. These data also formed part of another study, on yellow fever vaccine responses in identical twins.

Sequenced sample: CD8+ T cells sorted from blood. The receptors here all came from a woman under 30 in good health.

As concerns this clonotype: At one end the junction does not follow the germline gene, possibly because of a read error. V and J are TRBV12-3 or TRBV12-4 and TRBJ2-4; D gene ambiguous. The CDR3 covers 12 residues. CDR3 sequence (DNA): TGTGCCAGCAGTTTAAATTCTGAGAGTTTGCACTTC. This encodes CASSLNSESLHF.

The chain uses TRBV7-3 and TRBJ1-1, with D perhaps TRBD1 (5 bases). The germline V gene has CDR1 SGHTA and CDR2 FQGTGA. The V and J ends lost 0 bases and 5 bases respectively, with 13 bases between them. The CDR3 has 15 amino acids. CDR3 DNA sequence: TGTGCCAGCAGCTTAACGGGACGGGAAATAACTGAAGCTTTCTTT. It translates to CASSLTGREITEAFF.

In its sample, this clonotype was seen a few times. J is TRBJ1-2 and V is TRBV20-1, with a possible D match to TRBD1 (5 bases). The CDR3 totals 12 residues. Germline V gene data show CDR1 as DFQATT and CDR2 as SNEGSKA (reference sequence). Trimming took 5 bases from V and 8 from J, leaving 15 bases between them. The CDR3 here is CSAGGDGLGYTF. The CDR3 coding sequence is TGCAGTGCTGGGGGGGACGGCTTAGGCTACACCTTC.

This chain connects TRBV4-1 to TRBJ2-7; the D is unclear. This CDR3 region has 16 residues. Germline CDR1 is MGHRA and CDR2 is YSYEKL. Trimming removed 1 base at V and 0 bases at J, with 13 bases between. CDR3 DNA sequence: TGCGCCAGCAGCCAAGTGTCCAACACAAACTCCTACGAGCAGTACTTC. The encoded protein is CASSQVSNTNSYEQYF.

The chain uses TRBV29-1 and TRBJ2-7, with D hard to call. The CDR3 loop spans 12 amino acids. Germline CDR1 is SQVTM and CDR2 is ANQGSEA. Trimming took 6 bases from V and 1 from J, leaving 10 bases between them. The CDR3 DNA reads TGCAGCGTGGCACGGCTATCCTACGAGCAGTACGTC. Translated: CSVARLSYEQYV.

This clonotype turned up a few times. This chain uses TRBV7-7 with TRBJ2-5, with D tentatively TRBD2 (6 bases). Per the germline V gene, CDR1 is SSHAT and CDR2 is FNYEAQ (reference sequence). This CDR3 spans 15 amino acids. V was pared by 5 bases and J by 7 bases, with 20 bases between. The CDR3 sequence: CASSPTMGGVGTQYF. The CDR3 coding sequence is TGTGCCAGCAGCCCAACGATGGGGGGTGTTGGGACCCAGTACTTC.

Many counts were recorded for this clonotype. The chain uses TRBV29-1 and TRBJ2-3; possibly TRBD2 for D (5 bases). CDR1 SQVTM and CDR2 ANQGSEA come from the germline V gene. Deletions cut 5 bases from V and 2 bases from J, with 11 bases between. The CDR3 runs 13 residues. Here the CDR3 reads CSVLREFTDTQYF. CDR3 sequence (DNA): TGCAGCGTTCTACGGGAATTCACAGATACGCAGTATTTT.

This rearrangement joins TRBV7-8 to TRBJ1-1; 7 bases align to TRBD1. J was trimmed by 2 bases and V by 4 bases; bases with no gene match: 4. The CDR3 is made up of 14 amino acids. Per germline, CDR1 SGHVS and CDR2 FQNEAQ. The CDR3 DNA sequence: TGTGCCAGCAGCTCCGGGGACAGTAACACTGAAGCTTTCTTT. Translated: CASSSGDSNTEAFF.

To note about this clonotype: The junction departs from germline at one end; a sequencing error may be responsible. The rearrangement uses TRBV4-2 and TRBJ2-1; maybe TRBD1 (5 bases). The CDR3 is made up of 15 amino acids. Germline V CDR1 and CDR2: LGHNA, YNFKEQ. CDR3 sequence: CASTQTPSGFYEQFF. For the CDR3, the DNA is TGTGCCAGCACCCAAACGCCTTCAGGGTTTTATGAGCAGTTCTTC.

This clonotype appeared a few times. The chain is built from TRBV7-6 and TRBJ2-7; 7 positions agree with TRBD1. Germline CDR1 SGHVS, CDR2 FNYEAQ. V lost 5 bases to trimming and J lost 0 bases; unmatched junction nucleotides: 7. The CDR3 is made up of 15 amino acids. The DNA of the CDR3 is TGTGCCAGCAGCACCACTACAGGGGCCTCCTACGAGCAGTACTTC. It translates to CASSTTTGASYEQYF. Using reference TRBV7-6 and TRBJ2-7 for the parts outside the CDR3, the full variable domain is GAGVSQSPRYKVTKRGQDVALRCDPISGHVSLYWYRQALGQGPEFLTYFNYEAQQDKSGLPNDRFSAERPEGSISTLTIQRTEQRDSAMYRCASSTTTGASYEQYFGPGTRLTVT.

J is TRBJ2-1 and V is TRBV7-8; 9 bases match TRBD2. The length of the CDR3 is 17 residues. The germline CDR1 and CDR2 sequences are SGHVS and FQNEAQ. V shed 0 bases, J shed 5 bases, and the junction held 8 bases outside the gene matches. Here the CDR3 DNA reads TGTGCCAGCAGCTTAGCCCCACCACTAGCGGGTAACAATGAGCAGTTCTTC. Translation gives CASSLAPPLAGNNEQFF.

The chain couples TRBV7-2 to TRBJ2-1, with D possibly matching TRBD2 (6 bases). CDR3 size: 16 residues. CDR1 and CDR2 from the germline V gene are SGHTA and FQGNSA. Trimming took off 1 base at V and 4 bases at J, with 14 bases between the two ends. CDR3 DNA sequence: TGTGCCAGCAGCTTAGGGGGAGGCAACAGTTACAATGAGCAGTTCTTC. Protein: CASSLGGGNSYNEQFF.

This clonotype appeared a few times. The CDR3 coding sequence is TGTGCCAGCAGTGCTCCGGGGGCCACAGATACGCAGTATTTT. It encodes CASSAPGATDTQYF. V is TRBV6-1 and J is TRBJ2-3; D is tentatively TRBD1 or TRBD2 (6 bases each). Germline assignment: CDR1 MNHNS and CDR2 SASEGT. The CDR3 sequence is 14 residues long. Deletions cut 4 bases from V and 2 bases from J, with 10 bases between.

V and J are TRBV12-3 or TRBV12-4 and TRBJ1-1; D is uncertain. CDR3 size: 14 residues. V dropped 6 bases and J dropped 6 bases, with 17 bases sitting between them. The CDR3 sequence: CASRGPTFNAEAFF. The CDR3, as DNA: TGTGCCAGCAGGGGTCCCACCTTTAATGCTGAAGCTTTCTTT.

This clonotype turned up a few times. The rearrangement links TRBV29-1 to TRBJ2-1; the match to TRBD1 covers 7 bases. J gave up 0 bases and V 4 bases, and 0 bases lay outside the gene matches. This CDR3 is built from 13 residues. The germline CDR1 and CDR2 sequences are SQVTM and ANQGSEA. The DNA of the CDR3 is TGCAGCGTTGGGACAGGCTCCTACAATGAGCAGTTCTTC. Translated, it gives CSVGTGSYNEQFF.

Details on this clonotype: Since a much larger clone is just one base distant, this may be a read error. It is likely a read error, because the conserved phenylalanine at the end of the CDR3 is missing. The J gene is TRBJ2-5, the V gene TRBV12-3 or TRBV12-4; 7 bases line up with TRBD1. J lost 2 bases, V lost 3 bases, and 6 bases had no gene match. This CDR3 has 15 amino acids. CDR3 coding DNA: TGTGCCAGCAGTTTCTTCGCCAGGGGGCAAGAGACCCAGTACCTC. Protein sequence: CASSFFARGQETQYL.

This clonotype was seen only a few times. The chain is built from TRBV7-7 and TRBJ2-3; D not resolved. The CDR3 is 16 residues long. Trimming took off 0 bases at V and 1 base at J, with 11 bases between the two ends. Germline values: CDR1 SSHAT, CDR2 FNYEAQ (reference sequence). The chain's CDR3 is CASSLAPGRGTDTQYF. The CDR3 coding sequence is TGTGCCAGCAGCTTAGCGCCCGGAAGGGGCACAGATACGCAGTATTTT.

V gene TRBV2 combines with J gene TRBJ1-1; 10 bases map to TRBD1. Germline CDR1 reads SNHLY; CDR2 reads FYNNEI. V lost 0 bases, J lost 5 bases, and 12 bases stayed unmatched. The CDR3 runs 18 residues. The CDR3 sequence: CASSEAPLDRGLKTEAFF. The CDR3 DNA reads TGTGCCAGCAGTGAAGCGCCCCTAGACAGGGGGCTTAAGACTGAAGCTTTCTTT.

This clonotype was counted at least ten times. This chain uses TRBV20-1 with TRBJ2-7; the D is unclear. This CDR3 is 15 amino acids long. The germline CDR1 and CDR2 sequences are DFQATT and SNEGSKA (reference sequence). Trimming took 2 bases from V and 0 from J, leaving 14 bases between them. CDR3 sequence: CSARSTESSSYEQYF. The CDR3 coding sequence is TGCAGTGCTAGATCGACCGAATCGAGCTCCTACGAGCAGTACTTC.

In this sample, this clonotype turned up many times. The V call is TRBV7-9, the J call TRBJ2-1; 13 bases match TRBD2. The germline gives CDR1 SEHNR, CDR2 FQNEAQ (reference sequence). Losses at the gene ends were 5 bases for V and 10 bases for J; bases not matched to a gene: 14. The CDR3 runs 17 residues. Here the CDR3 reads CASSRTGTSGIGREQFF. The CDR3 DNA reads TGTGCCAGCAGCCGGACCGGGACTAGCGGGATTGGCAGAGAGCAGTTCTTC.

This clonotype was seen ten or more times. The chain couples TRBV28 to TRBJ2-5, with D maybe TRBD1 (6 bases). The CDR3 totals 14 residues. Trimming took 6 bases from V and 5 from J, leaving 16 bases between them. The germline CDR1 and CDR2 sequences are MDHEN and SYDVKM. CDR3 sequence reads: CASSPGDGVETQYF. The CDR3 nucleotides are TGTGCCAGCAGCCCAGGGGACGGGGTTGAGACCCAGTACTTC.

This clonotype was observed at least ten times. V usage is TRBV12-3 or TRBV12-4 and J usage is TRBJ1-1; TRBD1 might be the D (5 bases). Trimming stripped 4 bases from V and 0 bases from J, with 9 bases between. The CDR3 covers 14 residues. This CDR3 is CASSYSGMNTEAFF. For the CDR3, the DNA is TGTGCCAGCAGTTATTCAGGGATGAACACTGAAGCTTTCTTT.

This chain joins TRBV24-1 and TRBJ2-2; TRBD1 aligns across 7 bases. V lost 2 bases to trimming and J lost 5 bases; unmatched junction nucleotides: 7. This CDR3 is 16 amino acids long. Germline lookup yields CDR1 KGHDR and CDR2 SFDVKD. The CDR3 sequence: CATSDYRGEWTGELFF. CDR3 nucleotides: TGTGCCACCAGTGATTACAGGGGCGAGTGGACCGGGGAGCTGTTTTTT.

V usage is TRBV3-1 and J usage is TRBJ2-7; weak D call: TRBD2 (5 bases). The CDR3 contains 15 residues. V lost 5 bases and J lost 4, with 18 bases in between. CDR1 and CDR2 (germline): LGHDT, YNNKEL (reference sequence). The CDR3 DNA reads TGTGCCAGCAGCGTGGTGAGCTATTCGGGATACGAGCAGTACTTC. Translation gives CASSVVSYSGYEQYF.

This clonotype has just one count. The V and J genes are TRBV9 and TRBJ2-1; D not resolved. The CDR3 is 12 residues long. V lost 0 bases to trimming and J lost 7 bases, with 5 bases between them. Germline CDR1 SGDLS, CDR2 YYNGEE. CDR3 amino acids: CASSVDINEQFF. As DNA, the CDR3 is TGTGCCAGCAGCGTAGATATAAATGAGCAGTTCTTC.

This clonotype was picked up a small number of times. V gene TRBV6-1 combines with J gene TRBJ2-1; D might be TRBD2 (6 bases). CDR1 is MNHNS, CDR2 SASEGT, per germline. There are 16 residues in the CDR3. Trimming stripped 0 bases from V and 2 bases from J, with 11 bases between. In DNA form, the CDR3 reads TGTGCCAGCAGTGAAGCTGGGGGGTTCACCTACAATGAGCAGTTCTTC. Protein product: CASSEAGGFTYNEQFF.

This clonotype came up a few times. The chain carries TRBV3-1 and TRBJ2-7, with 9 positions matching TRBD1. CDR3 length: 17 amino acids. Per germline, CDR1 LGHDT and CDR2 YNNKEL (reference sequence). The junction had 8 bases not matched to a gene; V was cut back by 0 bases and J by 2 bases. Here the CDR3 DNA reads TGTGCCAGCAGCCAAGATGCCGCCCGGGACAGGGCCTACGAGCAGTACTTC. Protein product: CASSQDAARDRAYEQYF.